This entry lists 28 T cell receptor beta chains sequenced from one sample in a study of T cell repertoires in cytomegalovirus infection. A single record per CDR3 protein comes from TCRdb applying MiXCR to the reads. The sample carries almost 300,000 distinct CDR3 sequences, around 10% recorded once. The sample comprised PBMCs. These receptors all come from a human donor in good health (CMV status not recorded). Some clones in this sample may be carry-over from other donors' samples.

The chain carries TRBV6-2 or TRBV6-3 and TRBJ2-7, with 8 nucleotides matching TRBD1. Trimming cost V 6 bases and J 1 base; bases outside gene matches: 8. The CDR3 covers 15 residues. Per the germline V gene, CDR1 is MNHEY and CDR2 is SVGEGT. The CDR3 here is CASRADRDKSYEQYV. The CDR3 DNA reads as TGTGCCAGCAGGGCGGACAGGGATAAGTCCTACGAGCAGTACGTC.

The V call is TRBV28, the J call TRBJ2-5, with D hard to call. Germline CDR1 MDHEN, CDR2 SYDVKM. There are 14 residues in the CDR3. Trimming removed 3 bases from V and 1 base from J, with 9 bases in between. Here the CDR3 DNA reads TGTGCCAGCAGTTTGGGAAGTCTCCAAGAGACCCAGTACTTC. Translation gives CASSLGSLQETQYF.

The table lists this clonotype with a few counts. The CDR3 here is CASGLTGVNSPLHF. The CDR3 region has the DNA TGTGCCAGCGGATTAACAGGGGTTAATTCACCCCTCCACTTT. The chain is built from TRBV28 and TRBJ1-6, with 7 bases aligning to TRBD1. After removal of 8 bases from V and 6 bases from J, the junction contained 7 bases not matched to a gene. The length of the CDR3 is 14 residues. The germline gives CDR1 MDHEN, CDR2 SYDVKM.

This clonotype was picked up a small number of times. The V gene is TRBV27, the J gene TRBJ2-7; a possible D gene is TRBD1 (5 bases). Deletions cut 11 bases from V and 6 bases from J, with 23 bases between. Germline V gene sequence: CDR1 MNHEY, CDR2 SMNVEV (reference sequence). The CDR3 consists of 14 residues. The CDR3 DNA reads as TGTGCCTCCCGACGGGCCGAAGGGGTAACCGAGCAGTACTTC. It codes for CASRRAEGVTEQYF.

The sample holds many counts of this clonotype. The chain combines TRBV12-3 or TRBV12-4 with TRBJ1-5, with D uncertain. The CDR3 length is 18 residues. With 6 bases removed from V and 0 bases from J, the gap between germline ends came to 21 bases. The CDR3 spells CASSRVKQLTYSNQPQHF. The CDR3 DNA follows: TGTGCCAGCAGCCGGGTCAAGCAGCTTACTTATAGCAATCAGCCCCAGCATTTT.

This clonotype was counted ten times or more. This chain connects TRBV12-3 or TRBV12-4 to TRBJ1-5, with D unresolved. V was trimmed by 3 bases and J by 2 bases, leaving 11 bases between them. The CDR3 has 15 amino acids. CDR3 amino acids: CASSFSHGGNQPQHF. The CDR3 DNA is TGTGCCAGCAGTTTTTCCCACGGGGGCAATCAGCCCCAGCATTTT.

This clonotype occurred many times. V gene TRBV28 combines with J gene TRBJ1-2; no clear D gene. Trimming pared 6 bases from V and 1 base from J, leaving 9 bases between. The CDR3 is 13 residues long. Germline CDR1 reads MDHEN; CDR2 reads SYDVKM. CDR3 nucleotide sequence: TGTGCCAGCAGCCAGACTAATAACTATGGCTACACCTTC. Encoded protein: CASSQTNNYGYTF.

CDR3 sequence (DNA): TGTGCCAGCAGCCCGACGATGACAGGGTCTGAAGCTTTCTTT. It is translated as CASSPTMTGSEAFF. The V gene is TRBV7-3, the J gene TRBJ1-1; 7 nucleotides agree with TRBD1. The V gene end was trimmed by 5 bases and the J gene end by 6 bases; junction bases not matched to a gene: 9. The CDR3 extends over 14 amino acids. Germline CDR1 SGHTA, CDR2 FQGTGA.

At least ten counts were recorded for this clonotype. The DNA of the CDR3 is TGTGCCACTTGGGCAGGTATACGTAGCAATCAGCCCCAGCATTTT. Translation: CATWAGIRSNQPQHF. J is TRBJ1-5 and V is TRBV6-5; D unresolved. Germline V gene data show CDR1 as MNHEY and CDR2 as SVGAGI. V was clipped by 10 bases and J by 0 bases, with 16 bases between them. The CDR3 is 15 residues long.

In this sample, this clonotype turned up a few times. V and J are TRBV9 and TRBJ2-1, with no clear D. With 0 bases removed from V and 4 bases from J, the gap between germline ends came to 14 bases. Germline V gene sequence: CDR1 SGDLS, CDR2 YYNGEE. The length of the CDR3 is 16 residues. The DNA of the CDR3 is TGTGCCAGCAGCGTAGGCGTGGGTTTCGGATACAATGAGCAGTTCTTC. Translated: CASSVGVGFGYNEQFF.

This clonotype was detected only a few times. This sequence joins TRBV28 and TRBJ1-1, with TRBD1 identical over 9 bases. Losses at the gene ends were 3 bases for V and 8 bases for J; bases not matched to a gene: 7. Germline-derived CDR1 and CDR2 are MDHEN and SYDVKM. CDR3 length: 14 residues. CDR3 protein: CASSLGQGLGEAFF. The CDR3 DNA is TGTGCCAGCAGTTTGGGACAGGGCCTAGGGGAAGCTTTCTTT.

This clonotype has more than one count but fewer than ten. V gene TRBV5-4 combines with J gene TRBJ1-1, with TRBD1 matching 12 bases. With 4 bases clipped from V and 8 bases from J, the junction kept 15 bases outside the gene matches. This CDR3 has 17 residues. CDR1 and CDR2 (germline): SGHNT, YYREEE (reference sequence). The CDR3 spells CASSTPGQGARNGEAFF. The DNA of the CDR3 is TGTGCCAGCAGCACCCCGGGACAGGGGGCAAGAAACGGGGAAGCTTTCTTT.

This clonotype was seen ten or more times. This chain uses TRBV9 with TRBJ2-4; D is uncertain. CDR1 and CDR2 from the germline V gene are SGDLS and YYNGEE. The CDR3 is made up of 13 amino acids. V lost 4 bases to trimming and J lost 12 bases, with 17 bases between them. The CDR3 region has the DNA TGTGCCAGCAGCCCCGGACCCAGTAATACTCAGTACTTC. Its translation: CASSPGPSNTQYF.

J is TRBJ2-1 and V is TRBV5-1; 8 nucleotides agree with TRBD2. Germline CDR1 and CDR2: SGHRS and YFSETQ. This CDR3 is 14 amino acids long. Trimming removed 4 bases from V and 9 bases from J; junction bases left unmatched: 9. The CDR3: CASSSKVAGGEQFF. DNA of the CDR3: TGCGCCAGCAGCAGTAAAGTGGCGGGGGGTGAGCAGTTCTTC.

This clonotype was detected ten times or more. The rearrangement joins TRBV11-2 to TRBJ2-7; D is unclear. CDR1 is SGHAT, CDR2 FQNNGV, per germline. The CDR3 consists of 14 residues. The V gene lost 0 bases and the J gene lost 1 base, with 7 bases spanning the gap. The CDR3 sequence: CASSLEAGSYEQYV. In DNA form, the CDR3 reads TGTGCCAGCAGCTTAGAGGCAGGATCCTACGAGCAGTACGTC.

This clonotype was observed at least ten times. V usage is TRBV20-1 and J usage is TRBJ1-3; D is uncertain. CDR1 and CDR2 (germline): DFQATT, SNEGSKA (reference sequence). V was cut by 2 bases and J by 0 bases, with 17 bases left in between. The CDR3 totals 17 residues. The CDR3 protein is CSARSLPQANSGNTIYF. The CDR3 bases are TGCAGTGCTAGATCCCTGCCGCAGGCGAACTCTGGAAACACCATATATTTT.

The V and J genes are TRBV20-1 and TRBJ1-5, with a weak D call TRBD1 (6 bases). V lost 1 base to trimming and J lost 6 bases, with 16 bases between them. The CDR3 is 15 amino acids. Per germline, CDR1 DFQATT and CDR2 SNEGSKA (reference sequence). Written as DNA, the CDR3 is TGCAGTGCTAGAGTGTGGGGGGCAGTTTCTCAGCCCCAGCATTTT. Its protein is CSARVWGAVSQPQHF.

This clonotype was found a few times. The rearrangement joins TRBV3-1 to TRBJ1-1; 10 nucleotides line up with TRBD1. CDR1 is LGHDT and CDR2 is YNNKEL in the germline V gene (reference sequence). Trimming removed 4 bases from V and 4 bases from J; junction bases left unmatched: 6. This CDR3 has 15 residues. This CDR3 is CASSPRQGAGTEAFF. CDR3 coding DNA: TGTGCCAGCAGCCCTAGACAGGGGGCAGGCACTGAAGCTTTCTTT.

In its sample, this clonotype was seen many times. The chain is built from TRBV29-1 and TRBJ2-1; tentative D call: TRBD1 (5 bases). V was clipped by 7 bases and J by 2 bases, with 15 bases between them. This CDR3 region has 14 residues. CDR1 and CDR2 (germline): SQVTM, ANQGSEA. CDR3 DNA: TGCAGCGGAAGTACGGACATAACCTACAATGAGCAGTTCTTC. Its protein product is CSGSTDITYNEQFF.

This clonotype has at least ten counts. This sequence joins TRBV11-2 and TRBJ1-1, with D unresolved. Trimming removed 3 bases from V and 5 bases from J, with 13 bases in between. The CDR3 is 14 residues long. CDR1 SGHAT and CDR2 FQNNGV come from the germline V gene. CDR3 region: CASSLLPAATEAFF. The CDR3 coding sequence is TGTGCCAGCAGCTTGCTTCCAGCAGCGACTGAAGCTTTCTTT.

This clonotype was seen at least ten times. The chain couples TRBV28 to TRBJ1-1; no reliable D call. With 6 bases removed from V and 0 bases from J, the gap between germline ends came to 14 bases. Germline CDR1 reads MDHEN; CDR2 reads SYDVKM. The CDR3 has 15 amino acids. The CDR3 spells CASRTLLQLNTEAFF. The DNA of the CDR3 is TGTGCCAGCAGGACACTCCTTCAGTTGAACACTGAAGCTTTCTTT.

This clonotype was recorded at least ten times. The chain joins TRBV20-1 to TRBJ1-5; D call uncertain. Germline V gene data show CDR1 as DFQATT and CDR2 as SNEGSKA (reference sequence). The CDR3 covers 13 residues. Trimming removed 4 bases at V and 0 bases at J, with 7 bases between. For the CDR3, the DNA is TGCAGTGCTACGGGATCTAGCAATCAGCCCCAGCATTTT. The encoded protein is CSATGSSNQPQHF.

This clonotype was observed many times. The chain links TRBV7-8 to TRBJ2-7; D might be TRBD2 (6 bases). V was shortened by 5 bases and J by 3 bases, with 17 bases between the two germline ends. The germline V gene has CDR1 SGHVS and CDR2 FQNEAQ. The CDR3 length is 15 residues. As DNA, the CDR3 is TGTGCCAGCAGCCAAAGGAGGGAACGGGGCTACGAGCAGTACTTC. Its protein is CASSQRRERGYEQYF.

The sample holds many counts of this clonotype. The chain employs TRBV4-1 and TRBJ1-1; D is uncertain. Germline loops: CDR1 MGHRA, CDR2 YSYEKL. V lost 10 bases, J lost 3 bases, and 15 bases lay in between. This CDR3 spans 13 amino acids. CDR3 in amino acids: CATRPTGDTEAFF. The CDR3 DNA reads as TGCGCCACCCGGCCCACTGGGGACACTGAAGCTTTCTTT.

The sample holds many counts of this clonotype. This chain joins TRBV7-2 and TRBJ1-1; D is unclear. Germline values: CDR1 SGHTA, CDR2 FQGNSA. V was trimmed by 1 base and J by 9 bases, leaving 12 bases between them. This CDR3 contains 13 residues. As DNA, the CDR3 is TGTGCCAGCAGCTTAGGGACCCCTGCCCAAGCTTTCTTT. Translation: CASSLGTPAQAFF.

This clonotype was picked up a small number of times. This chain uses TRBV6-2 or TRBV6-3 with TRBJ2-7; D remains unclear. Trimming removed 3 bases from V and 4 bases from J, with 4 bases in between. Germline CDR1 and CDR2: MNHEY and SVGEGT. CDR3 length equals 11 residues. CDR3 region: CASSYRYEQYV. DNA of the CDR3: TGTGCCAGCAGTTATCGGTACGAGCAGTACGTC.

The V and J genes are TRBV20-1 and TRBJ2-1, with 9 positions matching TRBD2. The CDR3 runs to 14 residues. Germline assignment: CDR1 DFQATT and CDR2 SNEGSKA (reference sequence). After removal of 2 bases from V and 8 bases from J, the junction contained 7 bases not matched to a gene. The chain's CDR3 is CSARRGGGAYEQFF. Here the CDR3 DNA reads TGCAGTGCTAGAAGGGGCGGGGGGGCTTATGAGCAGTTCTTC.

This clonotype was seen repeatedly, ten times or more. V is TRBV7-6 and J is TRBJ2-3; no clear D gene. The CDR3 runs 15 residues. Looked up from germline, CDR1 is SGHVS and CDR2 is FNYEAQ. V was trimmed by 1 base and J by 0 bases, leaving 8 bases between them. CDR3 residues: CASSLGFASTDTQYF. The CDR3 coding sequence is TGTGCCAGCAGCTTAGGGTTCGCAAGCACAGATACGCAGTATTTT.